The next 25 T cell receptor beta chains were all read from a single sample in a study of blood T cells in healthy people across ages. With a J-beta primer mix and a sample-barcoded 5' primer, a second PCR ran 7 to 11 cycles. TCRdb fed the 5' RACE reads into MiXCR, producing one record per CDR3 protein. The sample lists 650,000 to 1,000,000 distinct CDR3 sequences, 35% to 40% occurring once. Sequenced: blood. The receptors come from a man aged 18 to 30 in good health.

This clonotype was seen a handful of times. The chain carries TRBV18 and TRBJ2-7, with D possibly being TRBD2 (6 bases). This CDR3 is 13 amino acids long. The V gene lost 4 bases and the J gene lost 3 bases, with 10 bases spanning the gap. Germline V CDR1 and CDR2: KGHSH, LQKENI. The CDR3 here is CASSREEGYEQYF. CDR3 bases: TGTGCCAGCTCACGGGAGGAGGGCTACGAGCAGTACTTC.

This clonotype was counted between two and nine times. The CDR3 DNA follows: TGCAGTGCTAGAGATACCCAGGTTAACTATGGCTACACCTTC. Amino acids: CSARDTQVNYGYTF. This chain connects TRBV20-1 to TRBJ1-2; no reliable D call. V shed 0 bases and J shed 1 base, with 9 bases lying between them. Germline CDR1 and CDR2: DFQATT and SNEGSKA (reference sequence). This CDR3 spans 14 amino acids.

This sequence joins TRBV5-1 and TRBJ1-3; D is ambiguous. V lost 5 bases to trimming and J lost 2 bases, with 8 bases between them. This CDR3 is 13 amino acids long. CDR1 is SGHRS, CDR2 YFSETQ, per germline. CDR3 nucleotide sequence: TGCGCCAGCAGTTCCGGGGCTGGAAACACCATATATTTT. Its translation is CASSSGAGNTIYF.

This clonotype was counted a few times. CDR3 in DNA: TGTGCCAGCAGCTTAGGGTGGGGCCGTAGCTCCTACAATGAGCAGTTCTTC. It yields the protein CASSLGWGRSSYNEQFF. J is TRBJ2-1 and V is TRBV7-2; perhaps TRBD1 as D (5 bases). V was shortened by 1 base and J by 0 bases, with 13 bases between the two germline ends. Germline V lookup: CDR1 SGHTA, CDR2 FQGNSA. The CDR3 totals 17 residues.

The chain is built from TRBV20-1 and TRBJ2-2; D remains ambiguous. Germline assignment: CDR1 DFQATT and CDR2 SNEGSKA (reference sequence). The CDR3 contains 14 residues. Trimming shortened V by 3 bases and J by 5 bases, and 13 bases separated the two germline ends. The CDR3 DNA reads TGCAGTGCTAGGTTCCCGGGCCAAACCGGGGAGCTGTTTTTT. This encodes CSARFPGQTGELFF.

The chain employs TRBV7-2 and TRBJ2-1; weak D call: TRBD2 (6 bases). The V gene lost 6 bases and the J gene lost 4 bases, with 19 bases spanning the gap. CDR3 length: 16 residues. The germline V gene has CDR1 SGHTA and CDR2 FQGNSA. Written as DNA, the CDR3 is TGTGCCAGCAGAAGACAGTGGGGGGAATTATACAATGAGCAGTTCTTC. Amino acid sequence: CASRRQWGELYNEQFF.

This clonotype was detected only a few times. V is TRBV20-1 and J is TRBJ1-2; 7 nucleotides align to TRBD1. Losses at the gene ends were 1 base for V and 3 bases for J; bases not matched to a gene: 5. The CDR3 totals 14 residues. The germline CDR1 and CDR2 sequences are DFQATT and SNEGSKA (reference sequence). The CDR3 bases are TGCAGTGCTAGAGTAAGACAGGGAGACTATGGCTACACCTTC. This translates into CSARVRQGDYGYTF.

This clonotype was counted between two and nine times. This sequence joins TRBV7-3 and TRBJ2-5; D may correspond to TRBD1 or TRBD2 (7 bases each). The CDR3 runs to 13 residues. The germline V and J ends were trimmed by 6 bases and 11 bases, with 19 bases remaining between them. Germline CDR1 reads SGHTA; CDR2 reads FQGTGA. The CDR3 sequence is CASSSDREGEQYF. The DNA of the CDR3 is TGTGCCAGCAGTTCCGACAGGGAGGGTGAGCAGTACTTC.

For this clonotype: A read error may produce the germline difference seen at one junction end. CDR3 loop: CASSQGQGYNQPRHF. The CDR3 nucleotides read TGTGCCAGCAGCCAAGGACAGGGCTACAATCAGCCCCGGCATTTT. The gene calls are TRBV7-2 and TRBJ1-5, with 8 bases identical to TRBD1. This CDR3 has 15 amino acids. Per germline, CDR1 SGHTA and CDR2 FQGNSA.

The chain uses TRBV6-5 and TRBJ1-5, with unresolved D. Germline lookup yields CDR1 MNHEY and CDR2 SVGAGI. This CDR3 comprises 13 residues. Trimming removed 0 bases from V and 9 bases from J, with 9 bases in between. CDR3 DNA sequence: TGTGCCAGCAGTTACTCCCCGGCCTGGCCCCAGCATTTT. Residues: CASSYSPAWPQHF.

The V call is TRBV7-8, the J call TRBJ2-4; D perhaps matches TRBD2 (5 bases). This CDR3 has 14 amino acids. Trimming removed 2 bases from V and 13 bases from J, with 18 bases in between. CDR1 and CDR2 (germline): SGHVS, FQNEAQ. The CDR3: CASSLQSGEFAQYF. The CDR3, as DNA: TGTGCCAGCAGCTTACAGTCTGGGGAGTTCGCGCAGTACTTC. Complete variable domain (other parts from reference TRBV7-8 and TRBJ2-4): GAGVSQSPRYKVAKRGQDVALRCDPISGHVSLFWYQQALGQGPEFLTYFQNEAQLDKSGLPSDRFFAERPEGSVSTLKIQRTQQEDSAVYLCASSLQSGEFAQYFGAGTRLSVL.

The V call is TRBV12-3 or TRBV12-4, the J call TRBJ2-6; 8 bases are a match to TRBD1. With V trimmed by 5 bases and J by 18 bases, 12 bases remained unmatched. This CDR3 contains 13 residues. CDR3 in amino acids: CASSTYSQGARTF. The CDR3 DNA follows: TGTGCCAGCAGTACTTACTCCCAGGGGGCGAGGACTTTC.

The chain combines TRBV6-2 or TRBV6-3 with TRBJ1-1; 8 positions match TRBD1. Per the germline V gene, CDR1 is MNHEY and CDR2 is SVGEGT. V was clipped by 5 bases and J by 5 bases; unmatched bases: 13. The CDR3 totals 16 residues. This CDR3 reads CASSRTRGRRVTEAFF. DNA for the CDR3: TGTGCCAGCAGTCGAACCAGGGGGCGCAGGGTTACTGAAGCTTTCTTT.

This chain joins TRBV12-3 or TRBV12-4 and TRBJ2-1; 7 bases align to TRBD2. The DNA end is more similar to TRBJ2-7, so the J call may be wrong. This CDR3 is built from 14 residues. CDR3 loop: CASSLYGGNNEQYF. The CDR3 DNA reads TGTGCCAGCAGTTTATACGGGGGGAACAATGAGCAGTACTTC.

Of note for this clonotype: This may be a read error: a much more frequent sequence differs by one nucleotide. The genes are TRBV5-6 and TRBJ1-2; D is uncertain. Germline assignment: CDR1 SGHDT and CDR2 YYEEEE. Trimming shortened V by 4 bases and J by 0 bases, and 10 bases separated the two germline ends. This CDR3 region has 14 residues. The CDR3 DNA follows: TGTGCCAGCAGCGTGCGTCCGGCTAACTATGGCTACACCTTC. Protein sequence: CASSVRPANYGYTF.

V gene TRBV12-3 or TRBV12-4 combines with J gene TRBJ1-4; tentatively, D is TRBD1 (6 bases). This CDR3 is 16 amino acids long. The ends were cut back, 6 bases at V and 6 bases at J, with 20 bases in the middle. In DNA form, the CDR3 reads TGTGCCAGCAGCCTGAGAACAGCAGGGGTGTATGAAAAACTGTTTTTT. Translating it yields CASSLRTAGVYEKLFF.

The chain employs TRBV12-3 or TRBV12-4 and TRBJ1-5; unclear D gene. CDR3 size: 14 residues. The V and J ends lost 7 bases and 1 base respectively, with 11 bases between them. CDR3 residues: CASTSSNSNQPQHF. Here the CDR3 DNA reads TGTGCCAGCACCTCCTCTAACAGCAATCAGCCCCAGCATTTT.

The genes are TRBV11-2 and TRBJ1-1; no firm D call. With 4 bases removed from V and 3 bases from J, the gap between germline ends came to 12 bases. CDR1 is SGHAT and CDR2 is FQNNGV in the germline V gene. This CDR3 spans 14 amino acids. CDR3 sequence: CASSWENTYTEAFF. DNA for the CDR3: TGTGCCAGCAGCTGGGAGAACACCTACACTGAAGCTTTCTTT.

This clonotype was detected a few times. The V call is TRBV4-3, the J call TRBJ2-1; TRBD2 is a possible D gene (5 bases). With 4 bases removed from V and 3 bases from J, the gap between germline ends came to 10 bases. Looked up from germline, CDR1 is LGHNA and CDR2 is YSLEER. The CDR3 totals 14 residues. The CDR3 here is CASSPTKSYNEQFF. The DNA for the CDR3 is TGCGCCAGCAGCCCGACTAAGAGCTACAATGAGCAGTTCTTC.

The V call is TRBV4-3, the J call TRBJ1-2; D call uncertain. In germline, CDR1 is LGHNA, CDR2 YSLEER. The V gene lost 0 bases and the J gene lost 8 bases, with 13 bases spanning the gap. There are 14 residues in the CDR3. The CDR3 DNA sequence: TGCGCCAGCAGCCAAGATTTGGCAGCACCAGGCTACACCTTC. Translating gives CASSQDLAAPGYTF.

This clonotype was seen repeatedly, ten times or more. Here the CDR3 DNA reads TGCAGCGTTGGGGAACCGAGCGGGGGTCGGTTCTTC. Its translation: CSVGEPSGGRFF. The rearrangement uses TRBV29-1 and TRBJ2-1; 8 bases agree with TRBD2. Trimming cost V 4 bases and J 15 bases; bases outside gene matches: 11. Germline V lookup: CDR1 SQVTM, CDR2 ANQGSEA. This CDR3 is 12 amino acids long.

The gene calls are TRBV7-8 and TRBJ2-1; D possibly corresponds to TRBD2 (6 bases). The DNA end is more similar to TRBJ2-7, so the J call may be wrong. The CDR3 loop spans 12 amino acids. CDR1 is SGHVS, CDR2 FQNEAQ, per germline. This chain's CDR3 is CASGGHGNEQYF. The CDR3 DNA is TGTGCCAGCGGAGGGCACGGCAATGAGCAGTACTTC.

The chain carries TRBV7-2 and TRBJ2-7; D possibly corresponds to TRBD2 (5 bases). Germline-derived CDR1 and CDR2 are SGHTA and FQGNSA. V lost 2 bases and J 4 bases, leaving 15 bases between the germline ends. This CDR3 comprises 15 residues. CDR3 coding DNA: TGTGCCAGCAGCTTAACCGATGTGAGGGTTTACGAGCAGTACTTC. It specifies CASSLTDVRVYEQYF.

The chain employs TRBV6-1 and TRBJ1-1; D might be TRBD1 (6 bases). Per germline, CDR1 MNHNS and CDR2 SASEGT. V dropped 6 bases and J dropped 3 bases, with 8 bases sitting between them. The CDR3 is made up of 12 amino acids. CDR3 region: CASRHRDTEAFF. Written as DNA, the CDR3 is TGTGCCAGCAGGCACAGGGACACTGAAGCTTTCTTT.

The rearrangement links TRBV6-2 or TRBV6-3 to TRBJ2-5, with TRBD1 as a possible D gene (7 bases). This CDR3 region has 15 residues. The germline V gene has CDR1 MNHEY and CDR2 SVGEGT. Trimming left V 3 bases short and J 4 bases short, with 15 bases between. CDR3 sequence reads: CASSYRGTVGETQYF. CDR3 DNA: TGTGCCAGCAGTTATCGCGGGACAGTGGGAGAGACCCAGTACTTC.